The sequence of this T cell receptor beta chain was determined in a study of cytomegalovirus exposure and HLA in healthy donors. The CDR3 runs 15 residues. V shed 7 bases, J shed 2 bases, and the junction held 11 bases outside the gene matches. The germline V gene has CDR1 SNHLY and CDR2 FYNNEI. Vbeta (60) and Jbeta (13) primers were used in the PCR. TCRdb's table, derived via immunoSEQ multiplex PCR, lists solely in-frame clones and lacks some. Here the sample spans tens of thousands of clones, more than 65% being singletons. Healthy people donating bone marrow made up the donors. Material: PBMCs. The clonotype was recovered from a man in his sixties or seventies in good health and CMV-seropositive. V and J are TRBV2 and TRBJ2-7; 7 nucleotides line up with TRBD1. CDR3 loop: CASTLRVTGPYEQYF. DNA of the CDR3: TGTGCCAGCACCCTGAGGGTGACAGGGCCCTACGAGCAGTACTTC.